The 26 T cell receptor beta chains listed next were all sequenced from one sample in a study of blood T cell repertoires in COVID-19. The table came from immunoSEQ multiplex PCR; TCRdb's copy has only in-frame clones and leaves some out. The sample has roughly 39,000 clones, more than 85% seen once; the top ten hold around 20%. The sequencing input was peripheral blood. These receptor sequences come from a man aged 45-60 years in a cohort sampled during active COVID-19.

This clone appeared a few times. The V gene is TRBV4-3, the J gene TRBJ2-7; TRBD1 might be the D (6 bases). The CDR3 spans 16 residues. Per germline, CDR1 LGHNA and CDR2 YSLEER. V gave up 2 bases and J gave up 2 bases, with 16 bases separating them. CDR3 region: CASSQTTLGTTYEQYF. The CDR3 region has the DNA TGCGCCAGCAGCCAAACAACCCTCGGGACAACCTACGAGCAGTACTTC.

The gene calls are TRBV30 and TRBJ2-3; 11 bases map to TRBD2. The CDR3 extends over 15 amino acids. The J segment lost 3 bases and the V segment lost 3 bases, leaving 5 bases of the junction unmatched. The germline CDR1 and CDR2 sequences are GTSNPN and SVGIG (reference sequence). CDR3 DNA: TGTGCCTGGAGCGCCGGGACTAGCGGAACAGATACGCAGTATTTT. Amino acids: CAWSAGTSGTDTQYF.

V and J are TRBV27 and TRBJ2-7; 14 bases are shared with TRBD2. Germline CDR1 is MNHEY and CDR2 is SMNVEV (reference sequence). V shed 3 bases and J 5 bases; nucleotides not matched to a gene: 12. This CDR3 region has 18 residues. The CDR3 is CASSFTIPGLAGAHEQYF. Here the CDR3 DNA reads TGTGCCAGCAGTTTCACCATCCCGGGACTAGCGGGGGCCCACGAGCAGTACTTC.

This clone showed up just once. CDR3 sequence reads: CASSTQPIQRETQYF. The CDR3, as DNA: TGTGCCAGTAGTACGCAACCGATTCAGCGAGAGACCCAGTACTTC. This chain connects TRBV19 to TRBJ2-5; D is uncertain. The ends were cut back, 4 bases at V and 4 bases at J, with 16 bases in the middle. The CDR3 is 15 residues long. Germline V gene data show CDR1 as LNHDA and CDR2 as SQIVND (reference sequence).

The J gene is TRBJ2-3, the V gene TRBV27, with TRBD2 as a possible D gene (7 bases). Germline V gene data show CDR1 as MNHEY and CDR2 as SMNVEV (reference sequence). Trimming stripped 6 bases from V and 4 bases from J, with 14 bases between. There are 14 residues in the CDR3. CDR3 nucleotide sequence: TGTGCCAGCAGGATTGCGGGGGCCGCAGATACGCAGTATTTT. This sequence encodes CASRIAGAADTQYF.

The chain combines TRBV7-8 with TRBJ2-3; D gene unclear. CDR3 length equals 17 residues. Germline V CDR1 and CDR2: SGHVS, FQNEAQ. Deletions cut 5 bases from V and 3 bases from J, with 21 bases between. The CDR3 region is CASSLGPGGYPTDTQYF. CDR3 DNA: TGTGCCAGCAGCCTTGGTCCCGGCGGTTATCCAACAGATACGCAGTATTTT.

The gene calls are TRBV2 and TRBJ1-5, with 8 bases aligning to TRBD1. The germline CDR1 and CDR2 sequences are SNHLY and FYNNEI. J was trimmed by 1 base and V by 4 bases; bases with no gene match: 12. This CDR3 contains 18 residues. CDR3 sequence (DNA): TGTGCCAGCAGTGTCGGACAGGGTCCAGTTCAGAGCAATCAGCCCCAGCATTTT. Its translation: CASSVGQGPVQSNQPQHF.

The chain links TRBV4-1 to TRBJ2-3; 8 bases map to TRBD2. The germline gives CDR1 MGHRA, CDR2 YSYEKL. The CDR3 consists of 17 residues. V shed 3 bases and J 5 bases; nucleotides not matched to a gene: 13. The CDR3 DNA sequence: TGCGCCAGCAGCCACCCGGGGGGGGGAGACAAAGGAGATACGCAGTATTTT. Protein: CASSHPGGGDKGDTQYF.

The DNA for the CDR3 is TGTGCCAGCAGCGTAGGCACAGGGTGGCAAGAGACCCAGTACTTC. The encoded protein is CASSVGTGWQETQYF. The V call is TRBV9, the J call TRBJ2-5; weak D call: TRBD1 (6 bases). Germline V CDR1 and CDR2: SGDLS, YYNGEE. The CDR3 contains 15 residues. V lost 0 bases and J 2 bases, leaving 11 bases between the germline ends. The full variable domain, rest sourced from reference TRBV9 and TRBJ2-5, is DSGVTQTPKHLITATGQRVTLRCSPRSGDLSVYWYQQSLDQGLQFLIQYYNGEERAKGNILERFSAQQFPDLHSELNLSSLELGDSALYFCASSVGTGWQETQYFGPGTRLLVL.

J is TRBJ2-2 and V is TRBV6-6, with 10 positions matching TRBD2. V shed 5 bases and J 6 bases; nucleotides not matched to a gene: 12. Germline V lookup: CDR1 MNHNY, CDR2 SVGAGI (reference sequence). This CDR3 has 17 residues. The CDR3 sequence is CASSPSGGASYAGELFF. In nucleotides, the CDR3 is TGTGCCAGCAGTCCCAGCGGGGGGGCCAGCTATGCCGGGGAGCTGTTTTTT.

CDR3 sequence (DNA): TGTGCCAGCAGCTTAGATGGGGGGACCGGCGGGGGCTACACCTTC. Translating gives CASSLDGGTGGGYTF. This rearrangement joins TRBV7-8 to TRBJ1-2; tentatively, D is TRBD1 (5 bases). The germline CDR1 and CDR2 sequences are SGHVS and FQNEAQ. V was pared by 1 base and J by 8 bases, with 17 bases between. The CDR3 sequence is 15 residues long.

Comment on this clone: Mismatch with germline at one junction end may stem from a read error. This chain uses TRBV4-3 with TRBJ2-2; the match to TRBD2 covers 11 bases. Germline assignment: CDR1 LGHNA and CDR2 YSLEER. The CDR3 has 17 amino acids. DNA for the CDR3: TGCGCCAGCAGCCAAGATATCACTAGCGGGGGTACCGGGAAGCTGTTTTTT. Amino acids: CASSQDITSGGTGKLFF.

The CDR3 coding sequence is TGTGCCAGCAGCTTAGTCGCGAAAGCCAACTCCTACGAGCAGTACTTC. Translated: CASSLVAKANSYEQYF. The chain combines TRBV7-2 with TRBJ2-7, with D uncertain. Germline CDR1 SGHTA, CDR2 FQGNSA. V was pared by 1 base and J by 0 bases, with 13 bases between. The CDR3 length is 16 residues. Drawing the rest from reference TRBV7-2 and TRBJ2-7, the complete variable domain is GAGVSQSPSNKVTEKGKDVELRCDPISGHTALYWYRQSLGQGLEFLIYFQGNSAPDKSGLPSDRFSAERTGGSVSTLTIQRTQQEDSAVYLCASSLVAKANSYEQYFGPGTRLTVT.

This chain connects TRBV30 to TRBJ2-7; 7 bases agree with TRBD2. This CDR3 contains 13 residues. J lost 4 bases, V lost 1 base, and 4 bases had no gene match. Germline-derived CDR1 and CDR2 are GTSNPN and SVGIG (reference sequence). CDR3 coding DNA: TGTGCCTGGAGTGCGTCCGGGGGGTACGAGCAGTACTTC. Its protein is CAWSASGGYEQYF.

In its sample, this clone was seen once. V and J are TRBV15 and TRBJ2-6; D is ambiguous. CDR1 is LNHNV, CDR2 YYDKDF, per germline (reference sequence). V dropped 0 bases and J dropped 0 bases, with 6 bases sitting between them. This CDR3 region has 16 residues. CDR3 amino acids: CATSRDRDSGANVLTF. The CDR3 DNA reads TGTGCCACCAGCAGAGATCGAGACTCTGGGGCCAACGTCCTGACTTTC.

This sequence joins TRBV4-1 and TRBJ1-1; tentative D call: TRBD1 (5 bases). Per germline, CDR1 MGHRA and CDR2 YSYEKL. Trimming took 1 base from V and 1 from J, leaving 16 bases between them. The length of the CDR3 is 17 residues. The CDR3 sequence is CASSQVGEGRRNTEAFF. The CDR3 region has the DNA TGCGCCAGCAGCCAAGTCGGAGAGGGGAGGCGGAACACTGAAGCTTTCTTT.

The J gene is TRBJ2-2, the V gene TRBV30, with TRBD2 as a possible D gene (6 bases). The V gene's germline CDR1 is GTSNPN and CDR2 SVGIG (reference sequence). The CDR3 extends over 17 amino acids. V was cut by 0 bases and J by 0 bases, with 14 bases left in between. CDR3 bases: TGTGCCTGGAGTGTACGATGGACTACCGCGAACACCGGGGAGCTGTTTTTT. Residues: CAWSVRWTTANTGELFF.

The chain joins TRBV24-1 to TRBJ1-2; weak D call: TRBD1 (6 bases). The CDR3 spans 13 residues. Germline CDR1 reads KGHDR; CDR2 reads SFDVKD. With 5 bases removed from V and 4 bases from J, the gap between germline ends came to 10 bases. The CDR3 loop reads CATSGGGGYGYTF. CDR3 sequence (DNA): TGTGCCACCAGTGGGGGGGGCGGCTATGGCTACACCTTC.

The rearrangement links TRBV6-5 to TRBJ1-4; 10 bases are shared with TRBD1. V lost 2 bases and J lost 8; bases outside the gene matches: 2. CDR3 length equals 14 residues. Germline CDR1 and CDR2: MNHEY and SVGAGI. The CDR3 bases are TGTGCCAGCAGTTACAAGACAGGGGGCGAAAAACTGTTTTTT. It encodes CASSYKTGGEKLFF.

The chain links TRBV6-6 to TRBJ2-7; D possibly corresponds to TRBD1 (6 bases). Germline CDR1 and CDR2: MNHNY and SVGAGI (reference sequence). V lost 5 bases and J lost 7, with 21 bases in between. The CDR3 is 15 residues long. The CDR3 region has the DNA TGTGCCAGCAGTCCAAATCCACAGGGATTTCGGGAGCAGTACGTC. Translation gives CASSPNPQGFREQYV.

CDR3 sequence reads: CAITRGQGEETQYF. The CDR3 nucleotides are TGTGCCATCACCCGCGGGCAGGGGGAGGAGACCCAGTACTTC. This chain links TRBV10-3 with TRBJ2-5; 7 bases are a match to TRBD1. Per the germline V gene, CDR1 is ENHRY and CDR2 is SYGVKD. The CDR3 consists of 14 residues. The ends lost 7 bases at V and 5 bases at J; junction bases unmatched: 10.

The CDR3 protein is CASSLYYPQSSYEQYF. The CDR3 coding sequence is TGCGCCAGCAGCCTCTACTATCCTCAGAGCTCCTACGAGCAGTACTTC. The rearrangement links TRBV5-1 to TRBJ2-7, with D uncertain. Germline values: CDR1 SGHRS, CDR2 YFSETQ. The CDR3 length is 16 residues. V lost 4 bases to trimming and J lost 0 bases, with 17 bases between them. Drawing the rest from reference TRBV5-1 and TRBJ2-7, the complete variable domain is KAGVTQTPRYLIKTRGQQVTLSCSPISGHRSVSWYQQTPGQGLQFLFEYFSETQRNKGNFPGRFSGRQFSNSRSEMNVSTLELGDSALYLCASSLYYPQSSYEQYFGPGTRLTVT.

This clone was found a few times. The chain joins TRBV19 to TRBJ2-7, with TRBD2 matching over 13 bases. Per the germline V gene, CDR1 is LNHDA and CDR2 is SQIVND (reference sequence). This CDR3 has 14 residues. V shed 5 bases and J 6 bases; nucleotides not matched to a gene: 4. CDR3 nucleotide sequence: TGTGCCAGTAGTCCGCGGACTAGCGGGGGCGAGCAGTACTTC. Protein: CASSPRTSGGEQYF. Full variable domain (rest looked up from reference TRBV19 and TRBJ2-7): DGGITQSPKYLFRKEGQNVTLSCEQNLNHDAMYWYRQDPGQGLRLIYYSQIVNDFQKGDIAEGYSVSREKKESFPLTVTSAQKNPTAFYLCASSPRTSGGEQYFGPGTRLTVT.

The V gene is TRBV29-1, the J gene TRBJ2-1; D might be TRBD2 (6 bases). Germline V gene lookup returns CDR1 SQVTM and CDR2 ANQGSEA. With 7 bases removed from V and 6 bases from J, the gap between germline ends came to 22 bases. This CDR3 comprises 15 residues. CDR3 region: CSAGRLSGPLNEQFF. DNA for the CDR3: TGCAGCGCCGGCCGCCTGAGCGGGCCGCTCAATGAGCAGTTCTTC.

The DNA for the CDR3 is TGTGCCAGCAGGAGACTAGCGGGAGTGACAGATACGCAGTATTTT. This gives the protein CASRRLAGVTDTQYF. J is TRBJ2-3 and V is TRBV6-5; 12 nucleotides match TRBD2. CDR1 and CDR2 from the germline V gene are MNHEY and SVGAGI. The CDR3 length is 15 residues. The V segment lost 6 bases and the J segment 3 bases; nucleotides outside the gene matches: 4.

The V gene is TRBV5-5, the J gene TRBJ2-6; TRBD1 is a possible D gene (6 bases). The CDR3 covers 14 residues. V gave up 7 bases and J gave up 6 bases, with 14 bases separating them. In germline, CDR1 is SGHKS, CDR2 YYEKEE (reference sequence). The CDR3 DNA reads as TGTGCCAGCGACGCCCGGGACACGGCCAACGTCCTGACTTTC. It translates to CASDARDTANVLTF.